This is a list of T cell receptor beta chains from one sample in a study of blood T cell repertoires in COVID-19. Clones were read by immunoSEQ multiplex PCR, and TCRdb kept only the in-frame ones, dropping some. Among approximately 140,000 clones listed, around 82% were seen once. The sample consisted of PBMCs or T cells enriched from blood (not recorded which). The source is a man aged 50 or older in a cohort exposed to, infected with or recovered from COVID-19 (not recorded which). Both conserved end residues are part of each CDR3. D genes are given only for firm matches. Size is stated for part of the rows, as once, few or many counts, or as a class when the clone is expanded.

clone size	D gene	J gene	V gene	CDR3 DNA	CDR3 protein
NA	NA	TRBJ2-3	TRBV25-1	TGTGCCAGCTGCCGGGACTTCACAGATACGCAGTATTTT	CASCRDFTDTQYF
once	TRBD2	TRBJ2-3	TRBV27	TGTGCCAGCAACCTAACTAGCGGGGGACTCCAGCGCACAGATACGCAGTATTTT	CASNLTSGGLQRTDTQYF
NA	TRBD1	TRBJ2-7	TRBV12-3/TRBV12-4	TGTGCCAGCAGTTGGACAGGGCGCGAGCAGTACTTC	CASSWTGREQYF
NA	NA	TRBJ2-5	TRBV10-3	TGTGCCATCAGTGGACTAGGGGAGACCCAGTACTTC	CAISGLGETQYF
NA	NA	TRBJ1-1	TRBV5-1	TGCGCCAGCAGCTTGCCGGGTGAGAACACTGAAGCTTTCTTT	CASSLPGENTEAFF
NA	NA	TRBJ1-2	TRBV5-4	TGTGCCAGCAGCTTGGACAGGGACCATGGCTACACCTTC	CASSLDRDHGYTF
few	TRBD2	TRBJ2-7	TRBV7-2	TGTGCCAGCAGCTTAATTGGCGGGGGTATCTCCTACGAGCAGTACTTC	CASSLIGGGISYEQYF
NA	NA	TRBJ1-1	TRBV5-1	TGCGCCAGCAGCTTGGACCATACCCAGGGAGCTTTCTTT	CASSLDHTQGAFF
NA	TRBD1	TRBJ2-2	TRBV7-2	TGTGCCAGCAGCTTAGCGGGGACAGGGGGCCGGGCGGGGGAGCTGTTTTTT	CASSLAGTGGRAGELFF
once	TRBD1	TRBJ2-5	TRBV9	TGTGCCAGCAGCGAACGGACAGGGAAGGGAGAGACCCAGTACTTC	CASSERTGKGETQYF
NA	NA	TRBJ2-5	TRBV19	TGTGCCAGTAGTATAGAGCTCGGGGACTTCCAAGAGACCCAGTACTTC	CASSIELGDFQETQYF
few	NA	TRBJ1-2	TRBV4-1	TGCGCCAGCAGCCAACCGACAGGAGAAGGCTACACCTATGGCTACACCTTC	CASSQPTGEGYTYGYTF
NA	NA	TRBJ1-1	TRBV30	TGTGCCTGGAGTGGGGCAGCTTATTTCACTGAAGCTTTCTTT	CAWSGAAYFTEAFF
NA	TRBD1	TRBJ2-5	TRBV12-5	TGTGCTAGTGCCGCCGGGACAGGGAAAGAGACCCAGTACTTC	CASAAGTGKETQYF
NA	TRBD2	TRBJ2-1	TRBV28	TGTGCCAGCAGTTTGAAAACGGGAGGAGGGAGGTATGAGCAGTTCTTC	CASSLKTGGGRYEQFF